One and the same sample provided the 9 T cell receptor beta chains below, sequenced in a study of cytomegalovirus exposure and HLA in healthy donors. Vbeta (60) and Jbeta (13) primers were used in the PCR. TCRdb keeps only in-frame clones here, not all; method: immunoSEQ multiplex PCR. The sample yields over 150,000 clones, roughly 79% seen once. Sequencing was carried out using PBMCs. The receptors derive from a woman younger than 30 in good health and CMV-seronegative.

This CDR3 is CASIRTGDTGELFF. In DNA, the CDR3 is TGTGCCAGCATCCGGACAGGGGACACCGGGGAGCTGTTTTTT. This chain links TRBV14 with TRBJ2-2, with 9 bases lining up with TRBD1. The CDR3 contains 14 residues. J lost 3 bases, V lost 7 bases, and 3 bases had no gene match. CDR1 SGHDN and CDR2 FVKESK come from the germline V gene. The whole variable domain, remainder taken from reference TRBV14 and TRBJ2-2, is EAGVTQFPSHSVIEKGQTVTLRCDPISGHDNLYWYRRVMGKEIKFLLHFVKESKQDESGMPNNRFLAERTGGTYSTLKVQPAELEDSGVYFCASIRTGDTGELFFGEGSRLTVL.

V is TRBV11-2 and J is TRBJ2-5, with 8 bases lining up with TRBD1. The CDR3 length is 16 residues. The trim removed 3 bases at V and 1 base at J, leaving 7 bases unmatched. The germline V gene encodes CDR1 SGHAT and CDR2 FQNNGV. CDR3 sequence reads: CASSLGQAITQETQYF. CDR3 coding DNA: TGTGCCAGCAGCTTGGGACAGGCTATAACCCAAGAGACCCAGTACTTC.

CDR3 in DNA: TGTGCCAGCAGCACCAGGACAGGGCAGGAAAATTCACCCCTCCACTTT. It translates to CASSTRTGQENSPLHF. V is TRBV7-2 and J is TRBJ1-6, with TRBD1 matching 8 bases. The trim removed 5 bases at V and 7 bases at J, leaving 10 bases unmatched. CDR3 size: 16 residues. Germline V gene lookup returns CDR1 SGHTA and CDR2 FQGNSA.

This clone was counted a single time. The genes are TRBV28 and TRBJ1-6; weak D call: TRBD1 (5 bases). Trimming pared 7 bases from V and 4 bases from J, leaving 17 bases between. CDR1 is MDHEN, CDR2 SYDVKM, per germline. This CDR3 is 16 amino acids long. The CDR3 here is CASTLRGTEYNSPLHF. CDR3 DNA sequence: TGTGCCAGCACCCTTCGCGGGACTGAGTATAATTCACCCCTCCACTTT.

This clone came up once. V usage is TRBV5-1 and J usage is TRBJ1-2, with 9 bases that match TRBD1. Trimming cost V 3 bases and J 8 bases; bases outside gene matches: 8. The CDR3 is 14 residues long. From germline, CDR1 is SGHRS and CDR2 YFSETQ. Here the CDR3 reads CASSSRQGVSGYTF. The CDR3 coding sequence is TGCGCCAGCAGCTCCAGACAGGGGGTAAGCGGCTACACCTTC.

This sequence joins TRBV9 and TRBJ2-7; D is possibly TRBD1 (5 bases). The CDR3 covers 14 residues. The germline CDR1 and CDR2 sequences are SGDLS and YYNGEE. V lost 0 bases to trimming and J lost 2 bases, with 9 bases between them. Written as DNA, the CDR3 is TGTGCCAGCAGCGTAGGCAGGGCGACCTACGAGCAGTACTTC. Translation gives CASSVGRATYEQYF.

On this clone itself: Other DNA sequences within the sample encode an identical CDR3. This chain uses TRBV29-1 with TRBJ2-7; 9 bases match TRBD1. Germline lookup yields CDR1 SQVTM and CDR2 ANQGSEA. CDR3 length equals 13 residues. J was trimmed by 4 bases and V by 3 bases; bases with no gene match: 4. The CDR3 DNA is TGCAGCGTTGACCCTGGACAGGGGTACGAGCAGTACTTC. Translation: CSVDPGQGYEQYF.

V gene TRBV29-1 combines with J gene TRBJ2-3; TRBD2 matches at 7 bases. The J segment lost 2 bases and the V segment lost 6 bases, leaving 5 bases of the junction unmatched. The CDR3 runs 13 residues. Germline V CDR1 and CDR2: SQVTM, ANQGSEA. The CDR3 DNA sequence: TGCAGCGTCCCAGCGGGGCTCACAGATACGCAGTATTTT. Translating it yields CSVPAGLTDTQYF.

This rearrangement joins TRBV18 to TRBJ2-5, with D possibly being TRBD2 (5 bases). With 4 bases removed from V and 2 bases from J, the gap between germline ends came to 11 bases. From germline, CDR1 is KGHSH and CDR2 LQKENI. The CDR3 is made up of 14 amino acids. DNA of the CDR3: TGTGCCAGCTCACACGGGGAACTTCAAGAGACCCAGTACTTC. Amino acid sequence: CASSHGELQETQYF.